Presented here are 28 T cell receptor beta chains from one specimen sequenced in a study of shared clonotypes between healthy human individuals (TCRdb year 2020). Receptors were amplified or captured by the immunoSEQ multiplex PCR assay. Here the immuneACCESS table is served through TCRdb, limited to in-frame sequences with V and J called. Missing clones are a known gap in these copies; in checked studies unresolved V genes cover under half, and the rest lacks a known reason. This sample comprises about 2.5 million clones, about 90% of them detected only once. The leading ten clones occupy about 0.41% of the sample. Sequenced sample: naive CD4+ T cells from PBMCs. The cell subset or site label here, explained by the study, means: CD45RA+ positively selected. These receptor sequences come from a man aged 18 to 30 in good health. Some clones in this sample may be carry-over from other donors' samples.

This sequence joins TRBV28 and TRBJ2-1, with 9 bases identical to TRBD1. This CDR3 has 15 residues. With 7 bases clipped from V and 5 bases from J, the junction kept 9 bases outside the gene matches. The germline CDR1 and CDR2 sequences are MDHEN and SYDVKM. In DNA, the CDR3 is TGTGCCAGCACCCCGTCGGACAGGGGCAACAATGAGCAGTTCTTC. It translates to CASTPSDRGNNEQFF.

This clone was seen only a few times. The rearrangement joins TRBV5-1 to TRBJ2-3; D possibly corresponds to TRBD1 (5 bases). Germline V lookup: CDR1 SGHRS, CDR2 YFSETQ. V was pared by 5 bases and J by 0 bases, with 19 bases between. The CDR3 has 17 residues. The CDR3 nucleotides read TGCGCCAGCAGTTCCGCTATAAGGGGCCCTAGCACAGATACGCAGTATTTT. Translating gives CASSSAIRGPSTDTQYF.

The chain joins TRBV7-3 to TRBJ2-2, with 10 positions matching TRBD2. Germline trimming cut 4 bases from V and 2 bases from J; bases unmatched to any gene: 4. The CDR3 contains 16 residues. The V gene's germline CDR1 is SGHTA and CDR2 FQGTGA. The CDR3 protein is CASSSWTSGNTGELFF. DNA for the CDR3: TGTGCCAGCAGCTCCTGGACTAGCGGAAACACCGGGGAGCTGTTTTTT. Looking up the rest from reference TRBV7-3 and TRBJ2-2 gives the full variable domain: GAGVSQTPSNKVTEKGKYVELRCDPISGHTALYWYRQSLGQGPEFLIYFQGTGAADDSGLPNDRFFAVRPEGSVSTLKIQRTERGDSAVYLCASSSWTSGNTGELFFGEGSRLTVL.

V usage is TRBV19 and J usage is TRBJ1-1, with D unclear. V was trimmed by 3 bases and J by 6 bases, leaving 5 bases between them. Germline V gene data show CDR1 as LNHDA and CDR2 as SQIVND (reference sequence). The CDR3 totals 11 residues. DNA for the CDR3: TGTGCCAGTAGTATGACATCTGAAGCTTTCTTT. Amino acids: CASSMTSEAFF.

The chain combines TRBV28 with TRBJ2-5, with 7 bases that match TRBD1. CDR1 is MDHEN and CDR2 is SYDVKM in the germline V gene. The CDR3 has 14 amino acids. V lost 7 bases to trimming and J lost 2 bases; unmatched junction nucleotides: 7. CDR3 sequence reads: CASTEQGRQETQYF. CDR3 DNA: TGTGCCAGCACGGAACAGGGGCGGCAAGAGACCCAGTACTTC.

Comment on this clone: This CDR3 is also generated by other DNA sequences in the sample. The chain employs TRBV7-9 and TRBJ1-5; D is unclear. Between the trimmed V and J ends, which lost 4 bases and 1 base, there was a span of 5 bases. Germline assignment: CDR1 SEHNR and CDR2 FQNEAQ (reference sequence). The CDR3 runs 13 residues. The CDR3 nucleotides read TGTGCCAGCAGCTCAGACAGCAATCAGCCCCAGCATTTT. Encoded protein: CASSSDSNQPQHF.

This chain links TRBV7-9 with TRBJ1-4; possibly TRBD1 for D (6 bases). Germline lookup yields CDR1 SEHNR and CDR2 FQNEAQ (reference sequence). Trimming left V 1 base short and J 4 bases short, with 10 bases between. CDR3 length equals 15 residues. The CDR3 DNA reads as TGTGCCAGCAGCTTAGTAGGACAGCTTAATGAAAAACTGTTTTTT. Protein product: CASSLVGQLNEKLFF.

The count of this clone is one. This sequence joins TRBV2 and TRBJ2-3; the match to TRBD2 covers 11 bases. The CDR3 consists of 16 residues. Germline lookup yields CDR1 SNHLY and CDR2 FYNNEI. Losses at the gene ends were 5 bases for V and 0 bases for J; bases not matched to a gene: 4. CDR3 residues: CASSPLAGASTDTQYF. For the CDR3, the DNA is TGTGCCAGCAGTCCACTAGCGGGAGCGAGCACAGATACGCAGTATTTT. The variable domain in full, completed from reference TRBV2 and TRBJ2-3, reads EPEVTQTPSHQVTQMGQEVILRCVPISNHLYFYWYRQILGQKVEFLVSFYNNEISEKSEIFDDQFSVERPDGSNFTLKIRSTKLEDSAMYFCASSPLAGASTDTQYFGPGTRLTVL.

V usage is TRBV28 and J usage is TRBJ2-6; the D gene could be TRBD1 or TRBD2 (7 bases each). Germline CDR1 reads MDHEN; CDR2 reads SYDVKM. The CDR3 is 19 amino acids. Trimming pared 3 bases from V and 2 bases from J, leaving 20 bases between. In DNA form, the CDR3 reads TGTGCCAGCAGTTTTCCCTGGGGAGGGGGCCTGGCTGGGGCCAACGTCCTGACTTTC. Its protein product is CASSFPWGGGLAGANVLTF.

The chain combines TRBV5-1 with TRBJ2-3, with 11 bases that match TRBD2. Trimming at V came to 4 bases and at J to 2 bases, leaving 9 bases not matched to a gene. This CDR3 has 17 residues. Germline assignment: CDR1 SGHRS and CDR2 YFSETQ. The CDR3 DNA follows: TGCGCCAGCAGCACCGGGACTAGCGGATATTACACAGATACGCAGTATTTT. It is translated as CASSTGTSGYYTDTQYF.

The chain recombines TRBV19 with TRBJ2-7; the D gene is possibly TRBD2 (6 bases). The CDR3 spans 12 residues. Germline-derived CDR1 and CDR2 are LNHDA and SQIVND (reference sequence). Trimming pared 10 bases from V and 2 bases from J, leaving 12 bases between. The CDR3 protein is CATRDRTYEQYF. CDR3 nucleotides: TGTGCCACGCGGGACCGCACCTACGAGCAGTACTTC.

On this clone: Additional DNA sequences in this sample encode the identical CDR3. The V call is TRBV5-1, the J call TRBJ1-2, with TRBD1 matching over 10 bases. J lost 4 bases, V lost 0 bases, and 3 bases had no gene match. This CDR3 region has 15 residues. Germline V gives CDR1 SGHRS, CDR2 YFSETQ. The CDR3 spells CASSLGQGAFYGYTF. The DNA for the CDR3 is TGCGCCAGCAGCTTGGGACAGGGGGCATTCTATGGCTACACCTTC.

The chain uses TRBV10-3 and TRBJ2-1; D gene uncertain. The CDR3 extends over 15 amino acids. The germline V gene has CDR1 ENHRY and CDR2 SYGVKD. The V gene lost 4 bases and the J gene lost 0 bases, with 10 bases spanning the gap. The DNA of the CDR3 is TGTGCCATCAGTGGTCTACGTGCCTCCTACAATGAGCAGTTCTTC. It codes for CAISGLRASYNEQFF.

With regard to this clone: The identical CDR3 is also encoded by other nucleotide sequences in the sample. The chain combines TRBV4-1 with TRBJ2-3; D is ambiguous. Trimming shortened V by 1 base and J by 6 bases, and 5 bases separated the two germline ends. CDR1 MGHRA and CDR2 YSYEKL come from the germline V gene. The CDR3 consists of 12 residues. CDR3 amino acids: CASSQVGDTQYF. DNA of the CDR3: TGCGCCAGCAGCCAAGTAGGGGATACGCAGTATTTT.

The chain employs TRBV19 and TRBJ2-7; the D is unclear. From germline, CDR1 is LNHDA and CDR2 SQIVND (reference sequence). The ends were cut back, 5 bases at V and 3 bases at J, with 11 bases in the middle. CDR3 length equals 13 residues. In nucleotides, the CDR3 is TGTGCCAGTAGTTTCCCCGACGGCTACGAGCAGTACTTC. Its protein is CASSFPDGYEQYF.

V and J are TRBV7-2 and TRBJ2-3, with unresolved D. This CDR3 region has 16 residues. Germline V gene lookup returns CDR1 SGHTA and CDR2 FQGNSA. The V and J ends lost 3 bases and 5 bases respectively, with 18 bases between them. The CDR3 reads CASSFRLAVRVDTQYF. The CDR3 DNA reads TGTGCCAGCAGCTTTCGGTTGGCAGTACGGGTAGATACGCAGTATTTT.

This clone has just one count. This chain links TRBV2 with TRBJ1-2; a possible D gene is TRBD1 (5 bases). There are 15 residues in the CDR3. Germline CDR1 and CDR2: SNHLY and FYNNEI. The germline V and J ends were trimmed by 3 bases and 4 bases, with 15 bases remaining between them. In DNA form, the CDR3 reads TGTGCCAGCAGTGAGGCGGGACCGCGGGCCTATGGCTACACCTTC. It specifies CASSEAGPRAYGYTF.

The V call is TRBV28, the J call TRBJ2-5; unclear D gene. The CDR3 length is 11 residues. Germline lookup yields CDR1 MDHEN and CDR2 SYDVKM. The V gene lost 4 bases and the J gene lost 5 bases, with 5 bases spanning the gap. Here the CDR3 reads CASSWSETQYF. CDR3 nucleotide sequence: TGTGCCAGCAGTTGGAGTGAGACCCAGTACTTC.

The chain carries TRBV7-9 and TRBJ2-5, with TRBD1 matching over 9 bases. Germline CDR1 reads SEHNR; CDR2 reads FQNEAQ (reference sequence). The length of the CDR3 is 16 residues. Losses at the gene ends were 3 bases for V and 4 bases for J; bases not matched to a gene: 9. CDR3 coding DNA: TGTGCCAGCAGCTTGGGGGGACAGGGAACGGGAGAGACCCAGTACTTC. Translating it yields CASSLGGQGTGETQYF.

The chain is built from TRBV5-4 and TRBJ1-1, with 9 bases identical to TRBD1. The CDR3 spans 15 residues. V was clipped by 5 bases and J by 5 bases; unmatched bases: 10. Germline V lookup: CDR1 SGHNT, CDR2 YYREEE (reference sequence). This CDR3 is CASSHPGQGGTEAFF. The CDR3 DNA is TGTGCCAGCAGTCATCCGGGACAGGGAGGGACTGAAGCTTTCTTT.

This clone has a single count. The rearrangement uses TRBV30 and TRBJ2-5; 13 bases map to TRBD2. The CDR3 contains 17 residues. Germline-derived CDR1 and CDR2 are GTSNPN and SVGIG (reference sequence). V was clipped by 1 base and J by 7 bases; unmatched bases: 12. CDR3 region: CAWSAVLAGGPGVTQYF. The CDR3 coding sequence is TGTGCCTGGAGTGCCGTACTAGCGGGAGGGCCCGGGGTGACCCAGTACTTC.

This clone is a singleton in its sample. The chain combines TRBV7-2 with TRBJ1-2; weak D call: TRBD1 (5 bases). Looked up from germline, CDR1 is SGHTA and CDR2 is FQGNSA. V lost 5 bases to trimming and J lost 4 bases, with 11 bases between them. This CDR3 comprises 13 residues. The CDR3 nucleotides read TGTGCCAGCAGCGTGACTGGGGGCTATGGCTACACCTTC. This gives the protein CASSVTGGYGYTF.

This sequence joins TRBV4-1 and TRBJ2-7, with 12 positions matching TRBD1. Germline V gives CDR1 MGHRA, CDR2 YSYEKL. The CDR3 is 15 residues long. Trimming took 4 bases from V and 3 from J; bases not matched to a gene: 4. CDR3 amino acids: CASSPGQGADYEQYF. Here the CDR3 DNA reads TGCGCCAGCAGCCCGGGACAGGGGGCCGACTACGAGCAGTACTTC.

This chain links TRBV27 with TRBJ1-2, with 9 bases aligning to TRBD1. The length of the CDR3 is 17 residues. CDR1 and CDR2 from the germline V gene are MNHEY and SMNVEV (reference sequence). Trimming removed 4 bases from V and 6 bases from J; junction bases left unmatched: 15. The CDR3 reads CASSSVRGRTGADGYTF. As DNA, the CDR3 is TGTGCCAGCAGTTCAGTTCGAGGGAGGACAGGGGCGGATGGCTACACCTTC.

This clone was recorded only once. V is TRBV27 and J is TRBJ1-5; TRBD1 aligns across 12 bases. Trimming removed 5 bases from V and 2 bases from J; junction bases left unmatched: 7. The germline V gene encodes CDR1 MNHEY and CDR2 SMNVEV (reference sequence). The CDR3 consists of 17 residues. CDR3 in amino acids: CASSPMGQGAGNQPQHF. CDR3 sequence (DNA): TGTGCCAGCAGTCCCATGGGACAGGGGGCGGGCAATCAGCCCCAGCATTTT.

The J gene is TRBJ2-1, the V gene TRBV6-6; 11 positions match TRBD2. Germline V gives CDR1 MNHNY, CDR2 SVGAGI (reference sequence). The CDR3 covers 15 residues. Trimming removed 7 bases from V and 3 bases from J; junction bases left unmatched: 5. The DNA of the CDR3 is TGTGCCAGCAACAAACTAGCGGGAGTCTACAATGAGCAGTTCTTC. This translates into CASNKLAGVYNEQFF.

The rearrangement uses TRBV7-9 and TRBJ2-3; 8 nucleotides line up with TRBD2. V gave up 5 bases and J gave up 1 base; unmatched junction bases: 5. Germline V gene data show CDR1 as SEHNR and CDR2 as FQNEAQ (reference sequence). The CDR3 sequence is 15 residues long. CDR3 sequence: CASSQGAGGTDTQYF. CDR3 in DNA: TGTGCCAGCAGCCAAGGAGCGGGGGGCACAGATACGCAGTATTTT. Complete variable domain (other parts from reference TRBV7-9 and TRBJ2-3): DTGVSQNPRHKITKRGQNVTFRCDPISEHNRLYWYRQTLGQGPEFLTYFQNEAQLEKSRLLSDRFSAERPKGSFSTLEIQRTEQGDSAMYLCASSQGAGGTDTQYFGPGTRLTVL.

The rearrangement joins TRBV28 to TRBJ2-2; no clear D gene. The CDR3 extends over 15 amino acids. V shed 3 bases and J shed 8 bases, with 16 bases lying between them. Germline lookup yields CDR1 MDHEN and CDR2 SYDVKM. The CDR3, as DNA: TGTGCCAGCAGTTTTGGATTAGGGTGGAGTGGGGAGCTGTTTTTT. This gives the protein CASSFGLGWSGELFF.